This T cell receptor (beta chain) derives from a study of cytomegalovirus exposure and HLA in healthy donors. Notes on the study in general: The sole available immune exposure information was CMV serostatus.

Researchers ran the PCR with 60 Vbeta and 13 Jbeta primers. Assay used: immunoSEQ multiplex PCR; TCRdb lists only in-frame clones, some missing. The table includes around 130,000 clones, 75% to 85% detected once. The CDR3 is 15 amino acids. Per the germline V gene, CDR1 is SGHTA and CDR2 is FQGNSA. The V and J ends lost 2 bases and 3 bases, in that order; junction bases with no gene match: 6. The donors (healthy individuals) were bone marrow donors. Of note for this clone: Its antigen is undetermined.

Material for sequencing was PBMCs. The receptor comes from a man aged 50-60 years in good health and CMV-seronegative. The rearrangement links TRBV7-2 to TRBJ2-5, with 7 bases identical to TRBD2. The CDR3: CASSLKSSGKETQYF. In DNA, the CDR3 is TGTGCCAGCAGCTTAAAGTCCAGCGGGAAAGAGACCCAGTACTTC.